These 24 T cell receptor beta chains originate from one sample sequenced in a study of cytotoxic CD8 clonotypes in ibrutinib-treated CLL. The method was immunoSEQ multiplex PCR; TCRdb's version includes in-frame clones alone and lacks a portion of them. The sample has 50,000 to 65,000 clones, 45% to 65% seen once. The input for sequencing was PBMCs, taken after 12 months of ibrutinib treatment. These receptors were collected from a human donor with chronic lymphocytic leukemia.

This sequence joins TRBV4-2 and TRBJ1-2; D unclear. Germline V gene sequence: CDR1 LGHNA, CDR2 YNFKEQ. CDR3 length: 15 amino acids. V lost 0 bases and J lost 4, with 12 bases in between. CDR3 DNA sequence: TGTGCCAGCAGCCAAGATAAAGGCTATGGCTATGGCTACACCTTC. Translated, it gives CASSQDKGYGYGYTF.

This chain links TRBV11-2 with TRBJ1-5; D unclear. This CDR3 has 13 residues. Germline CDR1 reads SGHAT; CDR2 reads FQNNGV. Trimming stripped 0 bases from V and 5 bases from J, with 5 bases between. The CDR3 region is CASSLEAYQPQHF. DNA for the CDR3: TGTGCCAGCAGCTTAGAGGCCTATCAGCCCCAGCATTTT.

The rearrangement joins TRBV5-1 to TRBJ2-5; the D is unclear. The CDR3 has 14 residues. V was pared by 0 bases and J by 2 bases, with 8 bases between. Germline CDR1 and CDR2: SGHRS and YFSETQ. The CDR3 DNA follows: TGCGCCAGCAGCTTGGCCTTCGGACAAGAGACCCAGTACTTC. This gives the protein CASSLAFGQETQYF.

The chain joins TRBV28 to TRBJ2-4, with D unclear. This CDR3 is 14 amino acids long. Germline CDR1 reads MDHEN; CDR2 reads SYDVKM. Trimming took off 3 bases at V and 1 base at J, with 7 bases between the two ends. CDR3 DNA: TGTGCCAGCAGTTTTCAGTTCGCCAAAAACATTCAGTACTTC. This codes for CASSFQFAKNIQYF.

This chain uses TRBV19 with TRBJ1-2; no clear D gene. V was shortened by 11 bases and J by 14 bases, with 24 bases between the two germline ends. In germline, CDR1 is LNHDA, CDR2 SQIVND (reference sequence). CDR3 length: 12 residues. The CDR3 loop reads CAGSNWATGYTF. CDR3 bases: TGTGCCGGATCGAACTGGGCCACCGGGTATACCTTC.

This chain connects TRBV5-1 to TRBJ2-7; TRBD2 is a possible D gene (6 bases). This CDR3 has 14 residues. Trimming removed 0 bases at V and 2 bases at J, with 9 bases between. Germline CDR1 is SGHRS and CDR2 is YFSETQ. The CDR3 spells CASSLGLGPYEQYV. Here the CDR3 DNA reads TGCGCCAGCAGCTTGGGACTAGGGCCCTACGAGCAGTACGTC.

This clone has a handful of counts. The J gene is TRBJ1-1, the V gene TRBV6-5; TRBD1 agrees at 7 bases. Losses at the gene ends were 6 bases for V and 0 bases for J; bases not matched to a gene: 4. The germline V gene has CDR1 MNHEY and CDR2 SVGAGI. The CDR3 is made up of 14 amino acids. The CDR3, as DNA: TGTGCCAGCAGGTGGGGACAGATGAACACTGAAGCTTTCTTT. It encodes CASRWGQMNTEAFF.

The chain links TRBV19 to TRBJ2-7; tentatively, D is TRBD2 (6 bases). The germline V gene has CDR1 LNHDA and CDR2 SQIVND (reference sequence). This CDR3 spans 15 amino acids. Trimming removed 1 base from V and 1 base from J, with 11 bases in between. The CDR3: CASSIAGAMSYEQYF. The CDR3 nucleotides read TGTGCCAGTAGTATAGCGGGAGCTATGTCCTACGAGCAGTACTTC.

This clone came up once. The chain combines TRBV10-2 with TRBJ2-1, with D possibly being TRBD1 or TRBD2 (5 bases each). The germline V and J ends were trimmed by 4 bases and 11 bases, with 6 bases remaining between them. Germline V gene lookup returns CDR1 WSHSY and CDR2 SAAADI. The CDR3 is 10 amino acids. CDR3 in amino acids: CASSGGQQFF. CDR3 bases: TGCGCCAGCAGTGGGGGACAGCAGTTCTTC.

This clone occurred a few times. CDR3 amino acids: CASSLATGGNEKLFF. DNA of the CDR3: TGTGCCAGCAGCTTAGCAACAGGGGGTAATGAAAAACTGTTTTTT. The V call is TRBV7-2, the J call TRBJ1-4; 8 nucleotides align to TRBD1. V lost 0 bases, J lost 4 bases, and 1 base stayed unmatched. CDR3 length equals 15 residues. CDR1 and CDR2 from the germline V gene are SGHTA and FQGNSA.

The chain couples TRBV7-9 to TRBJ2-7; D may be TRBD1 (5 bases). Trimming stripped 4 bases from V and 4 bases from J, with 14 bases between. There are 14 residues in the CDR3. CDR1 is SEHNR, CDR2 FQNEAQ, per germline (reference sequence). The CDR3 bases are TGTGCCAGCAGCTCCAGGGCAGTTTATTACGAGCAGTACTTC. It is translated as CASSSRAVYYEQYF.

The chain combines TRBV11-3 with TRBJ2-2; D possibly corresponds to TRBD1 (6 bases). Trimming left V 5 bases short and J 6 bases short, with 16 bases between. The CDR3 extends over 15 amino acids. Germline CDR1 reads SGHNT; CDR2 reads YENEEA. The DNA for the CDR3 is TGTGCCAGCAGCCTTGGGGGCACCAGGGCCGGGGAGCTGTTTTTT. Residues: CASSLGGTRAGELFF.

This chain links TRBV5-4 with TRBJ2-7; no clear D gene. Trimming stripped 0 bases from V and 3 bases from J, with 13 bases between. The length of the CDR3 is 15 residues. Looked up from germline, CDR1 is SGHNT and CDR2 is YYREEE (reference sequence). In nucleotides, the CDR3 is TGTGCCAGCAGCTTGGGTCCCGGAAGGCTCTACGAGCAGTACGTC. Translated: CASSLGPGRLYEQYV.

This rearrangement joins TRBV5-1 to TRBJ2-3; D gene ambiguous. This CDR3 comprises 16 residues. Germline CDR1 and CDR2: SGHRS and YFSETQ. Trimming took 1 base from V and 2 from J, leaving 14 bases between them. CDR3 residues: CASSLYQTGTTDTQYF. The CDR3 DNA reads TGCGCCAGCAGCTTGTACCAGACTGGAACCACAGATACGCAGTATTTT.

This clone was seen only a few times. V gene TRBV6-1 combines with J gene TRBJ1-2; TRBD1 aligns across 7 bases. CDR3 length equals 15 residues. V was pared by 2 bases and J by 5 bases, with 8 bases of the junction left unmatched. Looked up from germline, CDR1 is MNHNS and CDR2 is SASEGT. CDR3 region: CASSEQGGPQYGYTF. The CDR3 DNA is TGTGCCAGCAGTGAACAGGGGGGCCCTCAATATGGCTACACCTTC.

The chain uses TRBV4-1 and TRBJ1-1, with TRBD1 matching over 10 bases. The germline V gene encodes CDR1 MGHRA and CDR2 YSYEKL. Unmatched junction bases numbered 6, after V lost 2 bases and J lost 6 bases. This CDR3 spans 15 amino acids. The CDR3 region is CASSQFLDRGPEAFF. CDR3 sequence (DNA): TGCGCCAGCAGCCAATTCCTAGACAGGGGGCCTGAAGCTTTCTTT.

The rearrangement links TRBV6-5 to TRBJ2-2; TRBD1 matches 9 bases. Germline CDR1 MNHEY, CDR2 SVGAGI. This CDR3 comprises 16 residues. V was pared by 0 bases and J by 5 bases, with 4 bases of the junction left unmatched. This CDR3 is CASSYSGTGLTGELFF. The CDR3 DNA follows: TGTGCCAGCAGTTACTCTGGGACAGGGCTAACCGGGGAGCTGTTTTTT.

Many counts were recorded for this clone. This chain uses TRBV30 with TRBJ2-5, with no clear D. The germline gives CDR1 GTSNPN, CDR2 SVGIG (reference sequence). Trimming stripped 0 bases from V and 4 bases from J, with 6 bases between. This CDR3 spans 12 amino acids. Here the CDR3 reads CAWSVLGETQYF. DNA of the CDR3: TGTGCCTGGAGTGTACTGGGAGAGACCCAGTACTTC. The whole variable domain, remainder taken from reference TRBV30 and TRBJ2-5, is SQTIHQWPATLVQPVGSPLSLECTVEGTSNPNLYWYRQAAGRGLQLLFYSVGIGQISSEVPQNLSASRPQDRQFILSSKKLLLSDSGFYLCAWSVLGETQYFGPGTRLLVL.

This clone was counted between two and nine times. This chain uses TRBV10-1 with TRBJ1-2, with no clear D. This CDR3 comprises 12 residues. CDR1 is WNHNN, CDR2 SYGVQD, per germline (reference sequence). Deletions cut 0 bases from V and 7 bases from J, with 6 bases between. DNA for the CDR3: TGCGCCAGCAGTGAGTCGGCGGTTGGCTACACCTTC. Translated: CASSESAVGYTF.

The table lists this clone with many counts. In DNA form, the CDR3 reads TGTGCCAGCAGTTTACAGGACCCCAATCAGCCCCAGCATTTT. This gives the protein CASSLQDPNQPQHF. V and J are TRBV27 and TRBJ1-5; D remains ambiguous. CDR3 length: 14 amino acids. Germline V gene data show CDR1 as MNHEY and CDR2 as SMNVEV (reference sequence). V was shortened by 2 bases and J by 3 bases, with 8 bases between the two germline ends.

This chain uses TRBV27 with TRBJ2-4, with TRBD1 as a possible D gene (5 bases). V was trimmed by 8 bases and J by 8 bases, leaving 16 bases between them. CDR1 MNHEY and CDR2 SMNVEV come from the germline V gene (reference sequence). The CDR3 contains 13 residues. The CDR3 sequence: CASAVGVRYIQYF. In DNA form, the CDR3 reads TGTGCCAGCGCCGTAGGGGTGAGATACATTCAGTACTTC.

The chain employs TRBV6-5 and TRBJ1-1; D is perhaps TRBD1 (6 bases). The V end was cut by 6 bases, the J end by 3 bases, with 14 bases between. Germline V gene data show CDR1 as MNHEY and CDR2 as SVGAGI. The CDR3 extends over 14 amino acids. In nucleotides, the CDR3 is TGTGCCAGCAGGCCCAGGGGACGGGACACTGAAGCTTTCTTT. This gives the protein CASRPRGRDTEAFF.

The sample holds a few counts of this clone. The chain uses TRBV5-6 and TRBJ2-1, with D possibly being TRBD1 (6 bases). Trimming took off 3 bases at V and 0 bases at J, with 13 bases between the two ends. CDR3 length: 16 amino acids. Germline V gene lookup returns CDR1 SGHDT and CDR2 YYEEEE. The CDR3, as DNA: TGTGCCAGCAGCTCGTTACAGGGCTTCTCCTACAATGAGCAGTTCTTC. Amino acid sequence: CASSSLQGFSYNEQFF.

V gene TRBV29-1 combines with J gene TRBJ1-1; D call uncertain. Germline V lookup: CDR1 SQVTM, CDR2 ANQGSEA. The CDR3 consists of 13 residues. Trimming cost V 7 bases and J 7 bases, with 19 bases left between them. This CDR3 is CSGGQAANNEAFF. The CDR3, as DNA: TGCAGCGGTGGCCAGGCAGCTAATAATGAAGCTTTCTTT.